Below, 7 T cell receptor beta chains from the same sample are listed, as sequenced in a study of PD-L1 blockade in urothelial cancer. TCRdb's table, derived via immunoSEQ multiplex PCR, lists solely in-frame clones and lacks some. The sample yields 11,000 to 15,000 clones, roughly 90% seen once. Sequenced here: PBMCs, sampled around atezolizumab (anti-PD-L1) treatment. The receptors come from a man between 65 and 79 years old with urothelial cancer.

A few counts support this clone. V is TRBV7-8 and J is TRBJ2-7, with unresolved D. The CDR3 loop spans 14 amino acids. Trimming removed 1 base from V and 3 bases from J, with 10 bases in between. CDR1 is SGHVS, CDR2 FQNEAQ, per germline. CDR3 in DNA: TGTGCCAGCAGCTTAGATGAGGCCTTCTACGAGCAGTACTTC. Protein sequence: CASSLDEAFYEQYF.

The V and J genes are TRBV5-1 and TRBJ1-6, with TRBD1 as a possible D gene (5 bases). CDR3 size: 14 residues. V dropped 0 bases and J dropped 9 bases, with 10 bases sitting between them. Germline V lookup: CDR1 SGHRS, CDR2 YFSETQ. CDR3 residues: CASSLAGRGSPLHF. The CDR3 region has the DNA TGCGCCAGCAGCTTGGCCGGGAGGGGTTCACCCCTCCACTTT.

CDR3: CASSLYGLQETQYF. Here the CDR3 DNA reads TGTGCCAGCAGCTTGTACGGTTTGCAAGAGACCCAGTACTTC. This chain connects TRBV5-4 to TRBJ2-5; no clear D gene. Germline V gene data show CDR1 as SGHNT and CDR2 as YYREEE (reference sequence). This CDR3 is 14 amino acids long. V lost 1 base, J lost 2 bases, and 9 bases lay in between.

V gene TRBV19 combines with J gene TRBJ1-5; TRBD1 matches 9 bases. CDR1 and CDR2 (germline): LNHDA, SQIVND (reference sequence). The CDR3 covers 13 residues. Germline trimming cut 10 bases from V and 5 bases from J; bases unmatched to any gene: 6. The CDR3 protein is CATRDRDYQPQHF. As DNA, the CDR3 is TGTGCCACCAGGGACAGGGACTATCAGCCCCAGCATTTT.

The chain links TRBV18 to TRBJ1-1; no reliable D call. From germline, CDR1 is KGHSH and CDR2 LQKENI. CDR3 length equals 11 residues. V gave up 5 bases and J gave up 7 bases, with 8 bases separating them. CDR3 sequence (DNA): TGTGCCAGCTCAACTAGAGGTGAAGCTTTCTTT. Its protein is CASSTRGEAFF. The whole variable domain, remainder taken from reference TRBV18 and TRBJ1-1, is NAGVMQNPRHLVRRRGQEARLRCSPMKGHSHVYWYRQLPEEGLKFMVYLQKENIIDESGMPKERFSAEFPKEGPSILRIQQVVRGDSAAYFCASSTRGEAFFGQGTRLTVV.

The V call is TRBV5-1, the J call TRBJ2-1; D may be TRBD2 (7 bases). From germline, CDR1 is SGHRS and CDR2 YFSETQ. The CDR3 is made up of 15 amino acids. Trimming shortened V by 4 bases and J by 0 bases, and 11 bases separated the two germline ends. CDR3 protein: CASSGGGLSYNEQFF. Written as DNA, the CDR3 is TGCGCCAGCAGCGGCGGGGGCCTCTCCTACAATGAGCAGTTCTTC.

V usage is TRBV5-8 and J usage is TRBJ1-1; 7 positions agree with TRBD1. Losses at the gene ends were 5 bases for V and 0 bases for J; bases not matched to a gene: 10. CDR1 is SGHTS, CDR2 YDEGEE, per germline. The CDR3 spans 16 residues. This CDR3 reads CASRSIWDSMNTEAFF. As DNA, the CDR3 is TGTGCCAGCAGATCTATTTGGGACAGCATGAACACTGAAGCTTTCTTT.